What follows are 12 T cell receptor beta chains derived from one specimen sequenced in a study of T cell changes during pregnancy in multiple sclerosis. TCRdb's table, derived via immunoSEQ multiplex PCR, lists solely in-frame clones and lacks some. The sample carries about 35,000 clones, 90% recorded once. The sample in question was CD4+ T cells from peripheral blood mononuclear cells, obtained in the second trimester of pregnancy. Receptors were obtained from a female donor with multiple sclerosis, enrolled in a pregnancy study.

This sequence joins TRBV7-9 and TRBJ1-1; D may be TRBD1 (5 bases). The CDR3 has 16 amino acids. V was cut by 7 bases and J by 6 bases, with 24 bases left in between. Looked up from germline, CDR1 is SEHNR and CDR2 is FQNEAQ (reference sequence). The CDR3 DNA sequence: TGTGCCAGCACAATTAACGCTTGGGGGGGTGGAGCTGAAGCTTTCTTT. Translation: CASTINAWGGGAEAFF. Together with reference TRBV7-9 and TRBJ1-1, the CDR3 gives the full variable domain: DTGVSQNPRHKITKRGQNVTFRCDPISEHNRLYWYRQTLGQGPEFLTYFQNEAQLEKSRLLSDRFSAERPKGSFSTLEIQRTEQGDSAMYLCASTINAWGGGAEAFFGQGTRLTVV.

The chain carries TRBV5-1 and TRBJ1-4, with TRBD1 matching over 8 bases. V trimming: 4 bases; J trimming: 8 bases; junction bases outside the gene matches: 16. This CDR3 is 17 amino acids long. Looked up from germline, CDR1 is SGHRS and CDR2 is YFSETQ. In DNA form, the CDR3 reads TGCGCCAGCAGCCTGGTGGATTTGGCACAGGGGGACGAAAAACTGTTTTTT. Translation: CASSLVDLAQGDEKLFF.

The J gene is TRBJ2-1, the V gene TRBV29-1; TRBD2 is a possible D gene (5 bases). The CDR3 loop spans 10 amino acids. CDR1 and CDR2 (germline): SQVTM, ANQGSEA. V was pared by 6 bases and J by 10 bases, with 10 bases between. In nucleotides, the CDR3 is TGCAGCGTAGTGCGGGTAGAGCAGTTCTTC. It is translated as CSVVRVEQFF.

The CDR3 protein is CASSPGSLPEQQYF. CDR3 DNA sequence: TGCGCCAGCAGCCCCGGATCCCTCCCGGAGCAACAGTACTTC. This sequence joins TRBV5-1 and TRBJ2-7; no reliable D call. Per the germline V gene, CDR1 is SGHRS and CDR2 is YFSETQ. Trimming left V 4 bases short and J 10 bases short, with 21 bases between. This CDR3 contains 14 residues.

The chain combines TRBV18 with TRBJ2-7; TRBD2 matches 7 bases. The CDR3 spans 14 residues. The V gene's germline CDR1 is KGHSH and CDR2 LQKENI. The V segment lost 3 bases and the J segment 5 bases; nucleotides outside the gene matches: 7. CDR3 loop: CASSPPGLSHEQYF. Here the CDR3 DNA reads TGTGCCAGCTCACCCCCGGGACTAAGCCACGAGCAGTACTTC.

The V and J genes are TRBV10-1 and TRBJ1-5; D call uncertain. CDR3 length: 16 residues. V lost 4 bases and J 6 bases, leaving 19 bases between the germline ends. CDR1 and CDR2 (germline): WNHNN, SYGVQD (reference sequence). The CDR3: CASSGGSGTWRQPQHF. The CDR3 bases are TGCGCCAGCAGTGGAGGGAGCGGAACCTGGCGTCAGCCCCAGCATTTT.

The chain is built from TRBV19 and TRBJ1-5, with D uncertain. The CDR3 runs to 14 residues. With 7 bases removed from V and 1 base from J, the gap between germline ends came to 11 bases. Germline loops: CDR1 LNHDA, CDR2 SQIVND (reference sequence). CDR3 amino acids: CASKRPGSNQPQHF. CDR3 sequence (DNA): TGTGCCAGTAAAAGGCCGGGGAGCAATCAGCCCCAGCATTTT.

V is TRBV7-3 and J is TRBJ1-1, with 10 positions matching TRBD1. V lost 1 base, J lost 3 bases, and 2 bases stayed unmatched. The CDR3 is 15 amino acids. Germline loops: CDR1 SGHTA, CDR2 FQGTGA. The chain's CDR3 is CASSLSGTGDTEAFF. The CDR3 DNA is TGTGCCAGCAGCTTAAGTGGGACAGGGGACACTGAAGCTTTCTTT.

The J gene is TRBJ2-5, the V gene TRBV30; a weak D match, TRBD2 (6 bases). Germline V gene data show CDR1 as GTSNPN and CDR2 as SVGIG (reference sequence). Trimming removed 3 bases at V and 8 bases at J, with 13 bases between. This CDR3 region has 12 residues. CDR3 bases: TGTGCCTGGAGGAAACGGGGACTCACCCAGTACTTC. Translation gives CAWRKRGLTQYF.

This chain uses TRBV5-1 with TRBJ1-3, with D possibly TRBD1 on 5 matching bases. The V end lost 4 bases, the J end lost 2 bases, and 10 bases lay between the germline ends. Germline V gene lookup returns CDR1 SGHRS and CDR2 YFSETQ. The CDR3 consists of 14 residues. CDR3 coding DNA: TGCGCCAGCAGCCCGGACACCGCTGGAAACACCATATATTTT. As protein: CASSPDTAGNTIYF.

The J gene is TRBJ1-2, the V gene TRBV7-2; D is perhaps TRBD1 (5 bases). V was clipped by 2 bases and J by 7 bases, with 11 bases between them. Germline-derived CDR1 and CDR2 are SGHTA and FQGNSA. The CDR3 extends over 13 amino acids. CDR3 amino acids: CASSLNGGIGYTF. For the CDR3, the DNA is TGTGCCAGCAGCTTAAACGGGGGGATTGGCTACACCTTC. Variable domain in full (rest from reference TRBV7-2 and TRBJ1-2): GAGVSQSPSNKVTEKGKDVELRCDPISGHTALYWYRQSLGQGLEFLIYFQGNSAPDKSGLPSDRFSAERTGGSVSTLTIQRTQQEDSAVYLCASSLNGGIGYTFGSGTRLTVV.

This clone was observed a few times. The rearrangement joins TRBV4-1 to TRBJ1-6, with 7 bases lining up with TRBD1. The CDR3 totals 20 residues. J lost 6 bases, V lost 0 bases, and 17 bases had no gene match. Germline-derived CDR1 and CDR2 are MGHRA and YSYEKL. CDR3 DNA: TGCGCCAGCAGCCAAGATCGTTTGACAGGGACACACCGACGTAATTCACCCCTCCACTTT. It encodes CASSQDRLTGTHRRNSPLHF.